The present T cell receptor beta chain was sequenced within a study of OX40 agonist ivuxolimab in advanced cancers. Any history of autoimmune disease or systemic immunosuppression disqualified patients. Some clones are missing from TCRdb's copy, which holds only in-frame ones; the method was immunoSEQ multiplex PCR. The profile shows about 82,000 clones, 70% to 90% of them singletons. A remark on this clone: What it binds is not known.

Study conclusions and caveats: Within 6 weeks, CD4+ and CD8+ blood T cells expanded clonally at 0.1 to 3.0 mg/kg.

CDR3 length: 16 amino acids. CDR1 and CDR2 from the germline V gene are MGHRA and YSYEKL. The V end was cut by 1 base, the J end by 3 bases, with 15 bases between. This clonotype was obtained from an adult with an advanced solid tumor such as melanoma, head and neck, liver or kidney cancer. The source material was CD4+ or CD8+ T cells sorted from blood, sampled in a trial of the OX40 agonist ivuxolimab. The chain links TRBV4-1 to TRBJ1-2; D is ambiguous. CDR3 sequence (DNA): TGCGCCAGCAGCCAAGGGGCTCAGAAGTTGGACTATGGCTACACCTTC. Protein product: CASSQGAQKLDYGYTF.